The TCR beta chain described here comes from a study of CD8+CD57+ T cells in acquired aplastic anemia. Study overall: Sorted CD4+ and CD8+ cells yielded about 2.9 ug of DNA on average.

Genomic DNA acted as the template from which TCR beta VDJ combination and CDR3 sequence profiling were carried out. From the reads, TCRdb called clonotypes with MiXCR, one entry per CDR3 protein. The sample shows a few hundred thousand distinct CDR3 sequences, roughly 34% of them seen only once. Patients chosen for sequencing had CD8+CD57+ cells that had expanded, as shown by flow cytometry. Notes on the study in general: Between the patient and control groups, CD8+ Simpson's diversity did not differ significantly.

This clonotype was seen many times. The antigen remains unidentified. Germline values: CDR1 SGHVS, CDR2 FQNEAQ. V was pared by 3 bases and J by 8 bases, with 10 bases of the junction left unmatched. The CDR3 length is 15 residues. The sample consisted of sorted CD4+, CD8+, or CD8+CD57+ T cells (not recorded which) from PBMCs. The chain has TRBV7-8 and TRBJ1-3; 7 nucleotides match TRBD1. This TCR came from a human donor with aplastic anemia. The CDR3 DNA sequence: TGTGCCAGCAGCTTCGCCCTTACAGGGGTGGACACCATATATTTT. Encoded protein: CASSFALTGVDTIYF. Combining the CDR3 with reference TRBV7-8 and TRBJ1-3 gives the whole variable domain GAGVSQSPRYKVAKRGQDVALRCDPISGHVSLFWYQQALGQGPEFLTYFQNEAQLDKSGLPSDRFFAERPEGSVSTLKIQRTQQEDSAVYLCASSFALTGVDTIYFGEGSWLTVV.